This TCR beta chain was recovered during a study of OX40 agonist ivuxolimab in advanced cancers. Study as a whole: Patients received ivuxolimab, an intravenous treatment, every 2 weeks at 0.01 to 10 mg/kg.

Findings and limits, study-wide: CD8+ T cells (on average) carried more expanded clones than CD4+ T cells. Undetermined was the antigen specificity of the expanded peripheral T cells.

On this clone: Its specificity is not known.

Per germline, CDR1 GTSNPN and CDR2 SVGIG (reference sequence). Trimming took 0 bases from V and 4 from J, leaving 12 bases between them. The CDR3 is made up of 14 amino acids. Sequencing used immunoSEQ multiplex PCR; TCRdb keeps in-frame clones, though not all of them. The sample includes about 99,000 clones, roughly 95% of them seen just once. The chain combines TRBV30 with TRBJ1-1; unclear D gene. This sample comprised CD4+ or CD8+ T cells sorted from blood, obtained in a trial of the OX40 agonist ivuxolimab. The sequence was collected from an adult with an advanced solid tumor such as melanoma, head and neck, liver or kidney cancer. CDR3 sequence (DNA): TGTGCCTGGAGTGTTATAAGTTCGACCACTGAAGCTTTCTTT. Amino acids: CAWSVISSTTEAFF.